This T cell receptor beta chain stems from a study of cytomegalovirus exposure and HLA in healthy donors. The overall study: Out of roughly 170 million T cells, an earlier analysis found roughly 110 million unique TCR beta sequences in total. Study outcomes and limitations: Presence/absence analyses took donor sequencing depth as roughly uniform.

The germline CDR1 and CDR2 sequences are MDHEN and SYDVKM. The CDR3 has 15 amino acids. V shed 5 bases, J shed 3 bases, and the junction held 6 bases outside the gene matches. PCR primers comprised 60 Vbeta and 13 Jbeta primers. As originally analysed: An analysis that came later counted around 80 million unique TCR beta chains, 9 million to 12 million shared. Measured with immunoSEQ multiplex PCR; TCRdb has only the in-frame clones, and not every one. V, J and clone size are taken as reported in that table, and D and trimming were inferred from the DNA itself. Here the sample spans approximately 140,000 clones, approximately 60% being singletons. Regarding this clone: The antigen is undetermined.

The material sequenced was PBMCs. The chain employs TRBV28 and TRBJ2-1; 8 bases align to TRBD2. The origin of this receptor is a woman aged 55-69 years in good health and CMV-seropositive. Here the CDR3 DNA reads TGTGCCAGCAGTCGGCGGGAGGTTGACTACAATGAGCAGTTCTTC. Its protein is CASSRREVDYNEQFF.